This T cell receptor beta chain was sequenced in a study of tumor-infiltrating lymphocytes in localized non-small cell lung cancer. Background on the study: Several tumor histologies, both smoking statuses, and some post-neoadjuvant chemotherapy samples were included.

Trimming cost V 0 bases and J 5 bases, with 7 bases left between them. Germline lookup yields CDR1 SGHKS and CDR2 YYEKEE (reference sequence). This CDR3 has 13 amino acids. The table came from immunoSEQ multiplex PCR; TCRdb's copy has only in-frame clones and leaves some out. The sample shows 20,000 to 25,000 clones, approximately 71% of them seen only once. Regarding the study as a whole: TCR sequencing covered a subset of patients with enough tissue. TCRbeta sequencing showed higher T cell infiltration in tumors than uninvolved lung. Different pieces of the same tissue were used for each assay.

This clone has a single count. Its antigen is not identified. Sequencing was carried out using lung tumor tissue. The sequence derives from a human donor with non-small cell lung cancer. The chain employs TRBV5-5 and TRBJ2-3; D unresolved. DNA for the CDR3: TGTGCCAGCAGCTTGGAGGGTCGAGATACGCAGTATTTT. As protein: CASSLEGRDTQYF.